The present T cell receptor beta chain was sequenced within a study of T cells in Graves' hyperthyroidism and ophthalmopathy. RNA transcripts served as the template for amplifying TCR beta CDR3 regions. Researchers ran a first-round RT-PCR on the TCR CDR3 using the HTBI primer set. MiXCR, run by TCRdb on the multiplex PCR reads, gives a single entry per CDR3 protein. Of about 380,000 distinct CDR3 sequences in the sample, roughly 18% are singletons; the top ten hold over 35%. The sample holds many counts of this clonotype. Its specificity is unknown. The germline V gene has CDR1 MDHEN and CDR2 SYDVKM. This CDR3 contains 12 residues. V was cut by 1 base and J by 2 bases, with 3 bases left in between. 9 to 10 ml fresh peripheral blood yielded the PBMCs. Notes on the study in general: The model forecast ophthalmopathy, anticipating it by a median approximately 7 months before onset. Blood also held most thyroid clonotypes expanded beyond 0.001.

This receptor was taken from a man between 18 and 29 years old with Graves' ophthalmopathy. Sequenced: blood. The chain has TRBV28 and TRBJ2-7; D gene unclear. The CDR3 here is CASSLYAYEQYF. DNA of the CDR3: TGTGCCAGCAGTTTATACGCCTACGAGCAGTACTTC.